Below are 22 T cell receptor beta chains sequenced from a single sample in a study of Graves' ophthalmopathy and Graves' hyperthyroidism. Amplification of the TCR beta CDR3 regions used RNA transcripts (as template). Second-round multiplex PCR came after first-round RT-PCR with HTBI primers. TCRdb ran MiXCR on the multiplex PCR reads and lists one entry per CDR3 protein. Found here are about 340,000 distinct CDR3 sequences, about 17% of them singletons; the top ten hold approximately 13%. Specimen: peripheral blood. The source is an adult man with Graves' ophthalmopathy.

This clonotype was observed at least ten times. The CDR3 protein is CASSLGRGETISYEQYF. In DNA form, the CDR3 reads TGTGCCAGCAGCTTAGGTCGGGGAGAAACGATCTCCTACGAGCAGTACTTC. The chain recombines TRBV11-2 with TRBJ2-7; weak D call: TRBD2 (5 bases). V was trimmed by 1 base and J by 0 bases, leaving 16 bases between them. The CDR3 runs 17 residues. Germline-derived CDR1 and CDR2 are SGHAT and FQNNGV.

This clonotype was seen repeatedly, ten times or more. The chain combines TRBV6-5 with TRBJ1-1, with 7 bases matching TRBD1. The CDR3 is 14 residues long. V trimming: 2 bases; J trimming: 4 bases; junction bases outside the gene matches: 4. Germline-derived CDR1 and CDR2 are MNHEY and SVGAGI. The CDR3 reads CASSYAGGLTEAFF. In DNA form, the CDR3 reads TGTGCCAGCAGTTACGCAGGGGGGCTCACTGAAGCTTTCTTT.

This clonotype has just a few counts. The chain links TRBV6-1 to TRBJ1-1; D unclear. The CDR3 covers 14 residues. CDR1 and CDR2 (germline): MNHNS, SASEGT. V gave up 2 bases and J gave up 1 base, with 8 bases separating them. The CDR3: CASSEMDGNTEAFF. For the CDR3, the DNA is TGTGCCAGCAGTGAAATGGACGGGAACACTGAAGCTTTCTTT.

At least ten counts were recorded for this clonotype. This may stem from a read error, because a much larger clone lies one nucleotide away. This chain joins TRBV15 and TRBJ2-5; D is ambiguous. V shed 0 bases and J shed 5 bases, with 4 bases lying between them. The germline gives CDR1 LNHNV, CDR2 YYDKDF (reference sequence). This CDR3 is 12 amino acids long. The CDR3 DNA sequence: TGTGCCACCAGCAGAGATCTGGAGACCCAGTACTTC. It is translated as CATSRDLETQYF.

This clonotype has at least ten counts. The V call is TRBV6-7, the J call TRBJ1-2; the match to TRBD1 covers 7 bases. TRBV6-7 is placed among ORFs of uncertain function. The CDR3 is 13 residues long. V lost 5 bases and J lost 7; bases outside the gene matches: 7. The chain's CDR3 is CASSGDSPIGYTF. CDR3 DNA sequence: TGTGCCAGCAGTGGGGACAGCCCTATTGGCTACACCTTC.

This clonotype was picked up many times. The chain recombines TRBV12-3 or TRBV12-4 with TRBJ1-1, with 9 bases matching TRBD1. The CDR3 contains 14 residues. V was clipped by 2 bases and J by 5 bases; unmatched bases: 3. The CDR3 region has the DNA TGTGCCAGCAGTTTAAACAGGGGGCATACTGAAGCTTTCTTT. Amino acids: CASSLNRGHTEAFF.

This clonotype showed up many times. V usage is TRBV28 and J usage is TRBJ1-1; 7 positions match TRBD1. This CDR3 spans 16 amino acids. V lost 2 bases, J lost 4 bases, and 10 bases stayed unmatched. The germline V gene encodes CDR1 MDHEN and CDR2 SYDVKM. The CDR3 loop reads CASSLPRIRGTTEAFF. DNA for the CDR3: TGTGCCAGCAGTTTACCGAGAATCAGGGGGACCACTGAAGCTTTCTTT. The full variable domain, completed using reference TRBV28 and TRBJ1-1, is DVKVTQSSRYLVKRTGEKVFLECVQDMDHENMFWYRQDPGLGLRLIYFSYDVKMKEKGDIPEGYSVSREKKERFSLILESASTNQTSMYLCASSLPRIRGTTEAFFGQGTRLTVV.

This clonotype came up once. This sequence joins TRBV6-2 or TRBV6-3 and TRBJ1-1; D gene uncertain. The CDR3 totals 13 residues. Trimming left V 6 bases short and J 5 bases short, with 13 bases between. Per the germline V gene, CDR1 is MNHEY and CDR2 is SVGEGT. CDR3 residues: CASRPSSGTEAFF. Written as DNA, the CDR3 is TGTGCCAGCAGGCCATCATCGGGGACTGAAGCTTTCTTT.

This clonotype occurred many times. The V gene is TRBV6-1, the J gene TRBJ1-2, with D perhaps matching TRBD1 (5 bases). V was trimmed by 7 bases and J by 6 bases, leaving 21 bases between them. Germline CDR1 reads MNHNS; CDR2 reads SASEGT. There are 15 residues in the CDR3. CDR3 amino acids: CASIPVSGDGNGYTF. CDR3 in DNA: TGTGCCAGCATCCCTGTTTCGGGGGATGGGAATGGCTACACCTTC.

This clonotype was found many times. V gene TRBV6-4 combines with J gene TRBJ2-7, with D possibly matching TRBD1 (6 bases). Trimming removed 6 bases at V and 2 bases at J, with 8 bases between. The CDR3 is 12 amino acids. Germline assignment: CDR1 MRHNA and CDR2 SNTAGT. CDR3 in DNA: TGTGCCAGCAGGCAGGGGACCTACGAGCAGTACTTC. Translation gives CASRQGTYEQYF.

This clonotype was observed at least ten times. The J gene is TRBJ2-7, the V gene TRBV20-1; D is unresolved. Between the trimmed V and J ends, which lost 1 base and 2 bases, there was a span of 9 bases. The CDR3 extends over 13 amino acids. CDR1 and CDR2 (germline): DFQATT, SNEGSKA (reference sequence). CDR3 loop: CSARGSRTYEQYF. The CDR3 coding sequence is TGCAGTGCTAGAGGGAGCAGGACCTACGAGCAGTACTTC.

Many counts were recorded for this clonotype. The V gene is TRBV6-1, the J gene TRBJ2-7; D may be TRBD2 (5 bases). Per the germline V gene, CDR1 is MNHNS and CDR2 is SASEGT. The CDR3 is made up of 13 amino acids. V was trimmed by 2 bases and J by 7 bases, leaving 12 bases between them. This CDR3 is CASSEPPSGEQYF. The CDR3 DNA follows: TGTGCCAGCAGTGAACCTCCTTCGGGGGAGCAGTACTTC.

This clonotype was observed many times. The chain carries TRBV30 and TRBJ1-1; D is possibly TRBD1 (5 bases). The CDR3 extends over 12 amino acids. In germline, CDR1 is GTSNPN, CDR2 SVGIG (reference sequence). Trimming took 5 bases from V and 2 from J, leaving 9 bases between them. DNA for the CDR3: TGTGCCTGGGGGGGGGGAAACACTGAAGCTTTCTTT. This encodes CAWGGGNTEAFF.

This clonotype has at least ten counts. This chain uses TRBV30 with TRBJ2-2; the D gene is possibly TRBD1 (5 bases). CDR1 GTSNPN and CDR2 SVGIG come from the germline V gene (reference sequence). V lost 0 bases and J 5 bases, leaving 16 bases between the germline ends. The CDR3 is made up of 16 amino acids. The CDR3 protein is CAWSVFAGLGTGELFF. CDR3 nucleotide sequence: TGTGCCTGGAGTGTGTTCGCAGGGCTGGGGACCGGGGAGCTGTTTTTT. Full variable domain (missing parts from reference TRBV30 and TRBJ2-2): SQTIHQWPATLVQPVGSPLSLECTVEGTSNPNLYWYRQAAGRGLQLLFYSVGIGQISSEVPQNLSASRPQDRQFILSSKKLLLSDSGFYLCAWSVFAGLGTGELFFGEGSRLTVL.

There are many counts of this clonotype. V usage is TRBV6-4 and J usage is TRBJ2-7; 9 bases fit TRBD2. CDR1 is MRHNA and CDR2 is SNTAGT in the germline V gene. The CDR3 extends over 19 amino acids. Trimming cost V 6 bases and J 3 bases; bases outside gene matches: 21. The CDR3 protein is CASSQTGAGGPGRIYEQYF. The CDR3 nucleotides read TGTGCCAGCAGCCAGACGGGGGCGGGAGGGCCCGGTCGTATCTACGAGCAGTACTTC.

The CDR3 DNA sequence: TGTGCCAGCAGTTTACTAGCTGGGGAGACCCAGTACTTC. This sequence encodes CASSLLAGETQYF. The chain has TRBV28 and TRBJ2-5, with D possibly being TRBD2 (5 bases). Between the trimmed V and J ends, which lost 2 bases and 5 bases, there was a span of 9 bases. The CDR3 spans 13 residues. Germline CDR1 reads MDHEN; CDR2 reads SYDVKM.

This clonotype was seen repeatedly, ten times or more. CDR3 nucleotides: TGTGCCACCAGTGACCACCAAAGACAGGACGAGCAGTACTTC. It codes for CATSDHQRQDEQYF. The rearrangement joins TRBV24-1 to TRBJ2-7, with a possible D match to TRBD1 (6 bases). The CDR3 consists of 14 residues. V was trimmed by 4 bases and J by 5 bases, leaving 14 bases between them. CDR1 is KGHDR and CDR2 is SFDVKD in the germline V gene.

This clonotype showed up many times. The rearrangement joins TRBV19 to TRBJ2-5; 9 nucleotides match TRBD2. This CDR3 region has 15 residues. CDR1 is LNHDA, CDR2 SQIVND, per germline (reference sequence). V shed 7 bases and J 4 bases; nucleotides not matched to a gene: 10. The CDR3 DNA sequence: TGTGCCAGTACCCGCGGGGGAGCGGGAGGAGAGACCCAGTACTTC. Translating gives CASTRGGAGGETQYF.

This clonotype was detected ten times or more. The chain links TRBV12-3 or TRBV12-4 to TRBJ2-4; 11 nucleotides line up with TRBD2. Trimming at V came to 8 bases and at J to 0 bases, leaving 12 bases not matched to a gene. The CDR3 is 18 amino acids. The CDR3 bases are TGTGCCAGCCCTGGAGGGCTAGCGGGAGGATTAGCCAAAAACATTCAGTACTTC. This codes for CASPGGLAGGLAKNIQYF.

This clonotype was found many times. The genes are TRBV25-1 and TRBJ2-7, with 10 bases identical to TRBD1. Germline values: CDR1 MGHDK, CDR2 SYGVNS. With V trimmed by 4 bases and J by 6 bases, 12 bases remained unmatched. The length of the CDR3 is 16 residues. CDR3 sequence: CASSVAYPGQGPEQYF. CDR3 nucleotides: TGTGCCAGCAGTGTAGCGTACCCGGGACAGGGGCCCGAGCAGTACTTC.

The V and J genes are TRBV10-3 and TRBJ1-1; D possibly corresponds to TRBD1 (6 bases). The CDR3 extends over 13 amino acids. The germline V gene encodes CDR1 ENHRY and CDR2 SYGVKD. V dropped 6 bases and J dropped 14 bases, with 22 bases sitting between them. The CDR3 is CAIRTDRSRGPFF. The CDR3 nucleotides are TGTGCCATCAGAACAGACAGGTCCCGGGGGCCCTTCTTT.

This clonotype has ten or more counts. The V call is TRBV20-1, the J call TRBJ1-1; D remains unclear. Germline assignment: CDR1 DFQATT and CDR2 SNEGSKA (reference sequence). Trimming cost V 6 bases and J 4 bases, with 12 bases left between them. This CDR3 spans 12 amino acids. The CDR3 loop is CSATPERTEAFF. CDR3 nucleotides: TGCAGTGCCACCCCGGAGCGCACTGAAGCTTTCTTT.